This TCR beta chain derives from a study of Ad26.COV2.S vaccination and SARS-CoV-2 variants. Study-wide context: A participant enrolled in the COV1001 Ad26.COV2.S trial arm provided the sample.

The CDR3 extends over 15 amino acids. J lost 10 bases, V lost 0 bases, and 10 bases had no gene match. Germline assignment: CDR1 SGDLS and CDR2 YYNGEE. Treatment in this sample: some 19 received Ad26.COV2.S at low or high dose, single or two shots; several received placebo; per-sample allocation not given. Sample collection was performed on day 63 after the first vaccine or placebo injection. Generated by immunoSEQ multiplex PCR, the TCRdb table keeps only in-frame clones and is missing some. This table holds about 350,000 clones, about 87% found once. The chain is built from TRBV9 and TRBJ1-5, with 7 positions matching TRBD1. This TCR came from a person aged 18 to 65 who received the Ad26.COV2.S COVID-19 vaccine or a placebo. Sequencing was performed on peripheral blood, taken in a trial of Ad26.COV2.S vaccine versus placebo. This chain's CDR3 is CASSVDGQAERPQHF. The CDR3 DNA is TGTGCCAGCAGCGTAGACGGACAGGCAGAACGACCCCAGCATTTT.